This TCR beta chain came from a study of breast tumors, draining lymph nodes, adjacent tissues. This CDR3 comprises 14 residues. Germline V gene sequence: CDR1 SGDLS, CDR2 YYNGEE. V trimming: 4 bases; J trimming: 6 bases; junction bases outside the gene matches: 6. Each CDR3 protein gets one entry after TCRdb re-called the multiplex PCR reads with MiXCR. The data show about 130,000 distinct CDR3 sequences, with nearly 20% seen just once and about 3.5% held by the top ten. Breast cancer patients provided tissue from their axillary draining lymph nodes. Notes on the study in general: Tumor and nontumor repertoires were significantly more similar in luminal-like than in basal-like breast cancer. Tumor repertoires ranked between lymph nodes and nontumor tissue in diversity, with V and J gene preferences.

This clonotype was recorded many times. The antigen remains unidentified. This TCR was recovered from a female donor with breast cancer. Some clones in this sample may be carry-over from other donors' samples. The sequencing sample was made of axillary lymph node tissue. The V and J genes are TRBV9 and TRBJ1-2, with 10 nucleotides matching TRBD1. The CDR3 sequence: CASSTGQGIHGYTF. As DNA, the CDR3 is TGTGCCAGCAGCACGGGACAGGGGATTCATGGCTACACCTTC.